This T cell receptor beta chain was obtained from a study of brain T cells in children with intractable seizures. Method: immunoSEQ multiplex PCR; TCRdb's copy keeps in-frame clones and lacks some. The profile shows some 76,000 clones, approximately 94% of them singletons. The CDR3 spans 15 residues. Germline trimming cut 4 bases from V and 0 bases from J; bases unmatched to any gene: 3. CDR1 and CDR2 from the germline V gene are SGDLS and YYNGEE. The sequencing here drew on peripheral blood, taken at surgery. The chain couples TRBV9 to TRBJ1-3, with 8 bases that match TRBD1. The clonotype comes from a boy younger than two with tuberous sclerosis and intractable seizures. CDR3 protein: CASSPGTGSGNTIYF. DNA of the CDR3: TGTGCCAGCAGCCCTGGGACAGGCTCTGGAAACACCATATATTTT.